The 2 T cell receptor beta chains listed next were all sequenced from one sample in a study of lymphopenia after photon versus proton radiotherapy. The repertoire was sequenced with immunoSEQ multiplex PCR; TCRdb's copy has only in-frame clones and lacks some. Counted here are 45,000 to 65,000 clones, around 83% occurring once; the ten biggest clones make up about 29%. The sample in question was peripheral blood, obtained from a patient treated with photon-based radiotherapy. The receptors were gathered from a man over 45 with gastric cancer.

This clone occurred a few times. This chain links TRBV7-2 with TRBJ2-1; tentative D call: TRBD2 (6 bases). There are 14 residues in the CDR3. Germline CDR1 and CDR2: SGHTA and FQGNSA. The V gene lost 1 base and the J gene lost 7 bases, with 11 bases spanning the gap. DNA of the CDR3: TGTGCCAGCAGCTTAGACTATCGGGGGAATGAGCAGTTCTTC. Translating gives CASSLDYRGNEQFF.

The chain couples TRBV4-1 to TRBJ2-3; 7 nucleotides agree with TRBD1. This CDR3 region has 15 residues. Germline CDR1 and CDR2: MGHRA and YSYEKL. V was clipped by 4 bases and J by 1 base; unmatched bases: 5. This CDR3 reads CASSLRDSGTDTQYF. The CDR3 DNA reads TGCGCCAGCAGCCTCCGGGACAGCGGCACAGATACGCAGTATTTT.